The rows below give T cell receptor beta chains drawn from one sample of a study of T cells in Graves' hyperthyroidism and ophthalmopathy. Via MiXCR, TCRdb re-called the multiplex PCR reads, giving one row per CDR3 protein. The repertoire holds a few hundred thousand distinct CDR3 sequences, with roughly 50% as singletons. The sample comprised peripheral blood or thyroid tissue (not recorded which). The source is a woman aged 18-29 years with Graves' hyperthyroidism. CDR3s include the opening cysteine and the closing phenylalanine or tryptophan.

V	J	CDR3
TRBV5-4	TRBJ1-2	CAWSPTPPHYGYTF
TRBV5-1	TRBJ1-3	CASSPDGLSSGNTIYF
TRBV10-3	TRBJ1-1	CAISETDGLNTEAFF
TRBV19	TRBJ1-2	CASSTTGQGVYGYTF
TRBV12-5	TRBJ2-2	CASGSPRGTENTGELFF
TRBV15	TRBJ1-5	CATSRVPRASNQPQHF
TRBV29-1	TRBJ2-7	CSVEGGSLEQYF
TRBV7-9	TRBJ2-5	CASSLVQGTRETQYF
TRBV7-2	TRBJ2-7	CASSPGRAGVYEQYF
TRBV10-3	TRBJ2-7	CASSPAGGRGGEQYF
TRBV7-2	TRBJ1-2	CASSVFPPEYTF
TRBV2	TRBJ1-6	CASSPPGTPLHF
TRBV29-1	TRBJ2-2	CSVEDRGRGKGTYGYTGELFF
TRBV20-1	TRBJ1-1	CSASLSGGTEAFF
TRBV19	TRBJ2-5	CASTHLERGDGETQYF
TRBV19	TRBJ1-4	CASSSGRGGKLFF
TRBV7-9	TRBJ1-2	CASSLSYTGGNYGYTF
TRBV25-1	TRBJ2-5	CASSELDFQETQYF
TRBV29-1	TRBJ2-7	CSVDMTKVRYEQYF
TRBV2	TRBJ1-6	CASSAVGDRNNSPLHF
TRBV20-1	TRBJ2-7	CSARSNLAGGYEQYF
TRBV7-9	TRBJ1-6	CASSQAPLGSYGDSPLHF
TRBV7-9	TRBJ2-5	CASSPPWSVETQYF
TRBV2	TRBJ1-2	CASSPDMGQPYGYTF
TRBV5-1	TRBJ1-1	CASSFWDRGKDTEAFF
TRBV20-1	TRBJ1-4	CSALTGGDEKLFF
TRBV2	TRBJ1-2	CASSVEGDGYGYTF